The rows below give T cell receptor beta chains drawn from one sample of a study of CD8+ T cells in alopecia areata. Only in-frame clones appear in the TCRdb table, and some are missing; sequencing was by immunoSEQ multiplex PCR. The table includes 150,000 to 200,000 clones, about 61% detected once. Source: CD4+ T cells sorted from blood, taken at week 56, from a patient treated with tofacitinib. These receptors all come from a human donor with alopecia areata. The CDR3 runs from the conserved cysteine through the conserved F or W. Each record gives: clone size, V gene, J gene, CDR3 protein. The size of a clone is reported for some rows only, either as once, few or many, or as a class for expanded clones.

NA	TRBV4-1	TRBJ1-2	CASSQPTRNVNYGYTF
NA	TRBV4-1	TRBJ2-1	CASSGDSYNEQFF
NA	TRBV6-1	TRBJ2-6	CASSDSGANVLTF
NA	TRBV5-1	TRBJ1-1	CASSSGGAITEAFF
few	TRBV30	TRBJ2-7	CAWSEQGRWLYEQYF
NA	TRBV6-1	TRBJ1-1	CASSLGVTEAFF
NA	TRBV4-1	TRBJ2-1	CASSQGNRAGYNEQFF
NA	TRBV14	TRBJ2-7	CASSSRSYEQYF
NA	TRBV27	TRBJ1-1	CASSFRGADTEAFF
NA	TRBV28	TRBJ2-7	CASSTPHSHEQYF
few	TRBV29-1	TRBJ2-7	CSVQTSGEGEYF
NA	TRBV5-1	TRBJ1-1	CASSSDTMNTEAFF
NA	TRBV5-1	TRBJ1-5	CASSPDGANQPQHF
NA	TRBV5-6	TRBJ1-1	CASSFGGPGSFF
NA	TRBV19	TRBJ1-5	CASSIVGQPQHF
NA	TRBV10-3	TRBJ2-7	CAIRISGAYEQYF
few	TRBV9	TRBJ1-2	CASSATDSNYGYTF
NA	TRBV5-1	TRBJ2-1	CASSSGQLNEQFF
few	TRBV30	TRBJ2-2	CARGRGAAGELFF
NA	TRBV7-9	TRBJ1-3	CATTAGRDSVTIYF
NA	TRBV11-3	TRBJ2-1	CASSLVKFF
NA	TRBV2	TRBJ2-6	CASRDRAGANVLTF
NA	TRBV7-9	TRBJ2-2	CASSLTGAGELFF
NA	TRBV29-1	TRBJ1-1	CSVMGLSTEAFF
NA	TRBV4-1	TRBJ1-2	CASSQDSGQVRGYTF
NA	TRBV6-1	TRBJ2-3	CASSDDGTQSDTQYF
once	TRBV4-1	TRBJ2-3	CASSPNYDTQYF
few	TRBV7-8	TRBJ1-1	CASSGRQGSDTEAFF
NA	TRBV5-6	TRBJ1-2	CASSLGPGQGARGYTF
few	TRBV19	TRBJ1-5	CASRSGADQPQHF
NA	TRBV29-1	TRBJ2-2	CSVIVNTGELFF
few	TRBV27	TRBJ1-1	CASSGRDRGAEAFF
few	TRBV2	TRBJ2-5	CASTPQESNMGQYF
NA	TRBV25-1	TRBJ1-2	CASRLQGNYGYTF
few	TRBV25-1	TRBJ2-3	CASRPPYLTDTQYF
NA	TRBV7-8	TRBJ1-6	CASSLGGQAYNSPLHF
few	TRBV5-1	TRBJ2-5	CASSDRGKETQYF
NA	TRBV2	TRBJ2-6	CASRLSSGANVLTF
NA	TRBV5-1	NA	CASSFWGDEQYF
NA	TRBV7-9	TRBJ2-7	CASSLVSGEINEQYF
few	TRBV6-7	TRBJ2-2	CASRAPPGELFF
few	TRBV7-2	TRBJ1-6	CASSPGVQEHNSPLHF
once	TRBV2	TRBJ1-2	CASTGQGIGGYTF
NA	TRBV7-2	TRBJ2-7	CASSLSAHGYEQYF
NA	TRBV5-1	TRBJ2-5	CASRLLGETQYF
NA	TRBV2	TRBJ2-7	CASSEGTGAYYEQYF